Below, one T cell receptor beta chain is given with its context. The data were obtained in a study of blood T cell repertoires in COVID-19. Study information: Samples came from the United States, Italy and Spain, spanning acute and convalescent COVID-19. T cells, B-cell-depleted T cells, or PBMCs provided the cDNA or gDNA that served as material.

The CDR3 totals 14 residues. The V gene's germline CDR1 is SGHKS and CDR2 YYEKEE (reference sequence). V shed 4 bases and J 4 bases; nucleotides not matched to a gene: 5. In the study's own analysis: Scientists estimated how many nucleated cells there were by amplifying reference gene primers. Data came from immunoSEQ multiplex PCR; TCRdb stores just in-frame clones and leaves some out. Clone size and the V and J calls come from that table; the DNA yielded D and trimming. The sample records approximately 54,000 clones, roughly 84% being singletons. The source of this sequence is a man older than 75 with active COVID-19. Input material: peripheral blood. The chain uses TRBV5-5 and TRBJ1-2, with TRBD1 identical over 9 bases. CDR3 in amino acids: CASSLGQGTYGYTF. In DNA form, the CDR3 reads TGTGCCAGCAGCCTTGGACAGGGGACCTATGGCTACACCTTC.